This TCR beta chain is drawn from a study of T cell changes during pregnancy in multiple sclerosis. This clone was found once. Unmatched junction bases numbered 4, after V lost 5 bases and J lost 2 bases. The CDR3 has 14 residues. CDR1 and CDR2 (germline): GTSNPN, SVGIG (reference sequence). Repertoires were generated with immunoSEQ multiplex PCR, while TCRdb's copy carries only in-frame clones and drops some. Of about 44,000 clones detected, 80% to 90% appear once; the ten largest clones hold roughly 1.2%. The clonotype comes from a female donor with multiple sclerosis, enrolled in a pregnancy study. Sample: CD4+ T cells from peripheral blood mononuclear cells, taken after pregnancy. The genes are TRBV30 and TRBJ2-1; 9 bases match TRBD2. The CDR3 DNA reads TGTGCCTGGGTAGTAGCGGGAGCCTACAATGAGCAGTTCTTC. Translated, it gives CAWVVAGAYNEQFF.